This TCR beta chain was found in a study of PD-L1 blockade in urothelial cancer. Study details: The study recovered a median of 141,255 T cells per blood sample. The study, taken as a whole, reports: Prediction of better survival came from below-median pretreatment blood TCR clonality. Durable benefit accompanied greater 3-week expansion of tumor-associated blood clones.

V lost 2 bases, J lost 2 bases, and 13 bases lay in between. Looked up from germline, CDR1 is LNHDA and CDR2 is SQIVND (reference sequence). The CDR3 covers 15 residues. As concerns this clone: Its antigen is unknown.

The time point here: pretreatment peripheral blood. Each patient gave between 1 and 8 samples of peripheral blood mononuclear cells, which were collected pretreatment and during treatment. TCRdb's table, derived via immunoSEQ multiplex PCR, lists solely in-frame clones and lacks some. Of 50,000 to 75,000 clones listed, 75% to 85% are singletons. This material consisted of PBMCs, taken around atezolizumab (anti-PD-L1) treatment. This receptor was obtained from a man aged 65 to 85 with urothelial cancer. The V gene is TRBV19, the J gene TRBJ2-7; D remains ambiguous. CDR3 nucleotide sequence: TGTGCCAGTAGTATAACCCCAGCAGGAACCTACGAGCAGTACTTC. This gives the protein CASSITPAGTYEQYF. The full variable domain, its missing parts supplied by reference TRBV19 and TRBJ2-7, is DGGITQSPKYLFRKEGQNVTLSCEQNLNHDAMYWYRQDPGQGLRLIYYSQIVNDFQKGDIAEGYSVSREKKESFPLTVTSAQKNPTAFYLCASSITPAGTYEQYFGPGTRLTVT.